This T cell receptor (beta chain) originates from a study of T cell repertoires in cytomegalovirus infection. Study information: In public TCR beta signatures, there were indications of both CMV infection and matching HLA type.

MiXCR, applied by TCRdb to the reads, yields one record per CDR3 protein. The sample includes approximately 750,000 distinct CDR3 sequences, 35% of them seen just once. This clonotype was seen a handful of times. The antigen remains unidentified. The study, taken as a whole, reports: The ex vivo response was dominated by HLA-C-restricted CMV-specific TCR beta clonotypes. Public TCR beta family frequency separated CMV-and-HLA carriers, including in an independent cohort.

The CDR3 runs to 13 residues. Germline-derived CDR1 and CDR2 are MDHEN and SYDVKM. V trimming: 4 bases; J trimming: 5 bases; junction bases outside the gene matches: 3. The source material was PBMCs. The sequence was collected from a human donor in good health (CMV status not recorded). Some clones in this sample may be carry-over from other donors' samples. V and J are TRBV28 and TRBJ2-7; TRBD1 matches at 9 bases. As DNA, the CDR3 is TGTGCCAGCAGTTACAGGGGGCGCGACGAGCAGTACTTC. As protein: CASSYRGRDEQYF.